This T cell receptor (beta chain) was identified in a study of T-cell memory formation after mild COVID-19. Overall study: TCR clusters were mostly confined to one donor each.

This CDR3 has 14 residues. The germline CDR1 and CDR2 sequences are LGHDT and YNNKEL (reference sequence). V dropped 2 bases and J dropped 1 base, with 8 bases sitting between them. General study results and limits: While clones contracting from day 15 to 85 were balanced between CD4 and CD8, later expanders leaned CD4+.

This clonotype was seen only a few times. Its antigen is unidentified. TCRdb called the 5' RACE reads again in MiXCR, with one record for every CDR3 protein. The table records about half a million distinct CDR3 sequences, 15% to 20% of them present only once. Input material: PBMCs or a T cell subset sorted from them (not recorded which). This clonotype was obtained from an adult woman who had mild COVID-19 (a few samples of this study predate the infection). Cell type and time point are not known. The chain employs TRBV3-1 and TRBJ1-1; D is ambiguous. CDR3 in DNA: TGTGCCAGCAGCCAACCGGGATCGAACACTGAAGCTTTCTTT. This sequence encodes CASSQPGSNTEAFF. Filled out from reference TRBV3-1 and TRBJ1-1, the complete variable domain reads DTAVSQTPKYLVTQMGNDKSIKCEQNLGHDTMYWYKQDSKKFLKIMFSYNNKELIINETVPNRFSPKSPDKAHLNLHINSLELGDSAVYFCASSQPGSNTEAFFGQGTRLTVV.